One and the same sample provided the 20 T cell receptor beta chains below, sequenced in a study of vaccination effects on CD4 cells after COVID-19. Viral peptide pools were used in the ViraFEST assay to expand antigen-specific CD4+ T cells, and sequencing came afterward. Culturing for about ten days preceded CD4+ T cell isolation. People in the vaccine group had not been infected with SARS-CoV-2 before, and their nucleocapsid antibodies were negative. Measured with immunoSEQ multiplex PCR; TCRdb has only the in-frame clones, and not every one. The profile shows around 79,000 clones, over 70% of them singletons. These receptors have no identified antigens. The specimen was CD4+ T cells from PBMCs cultured with SARS-CoV-2 spike peptides, collected before COVID-19 vaccination. Receptors originate from a human donor who received a COVID-19 vaccine.

The chain employs TRBV11-3 and TRBJ2-2; TRBD2 matches 8 bases. The V and J ends lost 8 bases and 2 bases, in that order; junction bases with no gene match: 7. CDR3 size: 15 residues. Germline V lookup: CDR1 SGHNT, CDR2 YENEEA. The CDR3 is CASGAGGPNTGELFF. CDR3 bases: TGTGCCAGCGGGGCGGGGGGACCAAACACCGGGGAGCTGTTTTTT.

V and J are TRBV21-1 and TRBJ1-2; TRBD1 is taken as the D call from the table, unchecked against the DNA. TRBV21-1 is recorded as a pseudogene. This CDR3 has 17 residues. CDR3 amino acids: CASSKMGQGTANYGYTF. CDR3 coding DNA: TGTGCCAGCAGCAAGATGGGACAGGGGACTGCTAACTATGGCTACACCTTC.

The chain couples TRBV5-6 to TRBJ2-1, with TRBD2 as a possible D gene (6 bases). CDR3 length: 14 residues. CDR1 is SGHDT and CDR2 is YYEEEE in the germline V gene. V lost 4 bases and J 10 bases, leaving 18 bases between the germline ends. In DNA form, the CDR3 reads TGTGCCAGCAGCGACCGGGACTTCTTCGGGGAGCAGTTCTTC. Protein: CASSDRDFFGEQFF.

The chain links TRBV9 to TRBJ2-6; 11 bases are shared with TRBD1. The CDR3 runs 19 residues. The V segment lost 0 bases and the J segment 3 bases; nucleotides outside the gene matches: 8. The germline V gene has CDR1 SGDLS and CDR2 YYNGEE. The chain's CDR3 is CASSVAVDRGLRGANVLTF. The CDR3 bases are TGTGCCAGCAGCGTAGCCGTGGACAGGGGGCTGCGTGGGGCCAACGTCCTGACTTTC.

This CDR3 reads CASSQASGASTDTQYF. CDR3 sequence (DNA): TGCGCCAGCAGCCAAGCCTCGGGAGCTAGCACAGATACGCAGTATTTT. The gene calls are TRBV4-1 and TRBJ2-3, with a possible D match to TRBD2 (6 bases). CDR1 and CDR2 (germline): MGHRA, YSYEKL. The CDR3 consists of 16 residues. The V and J ends lost 1 base and 0 bases respectively, with 11 bases between them.

The chain is built from TRBV7-9 and TRBJ1-1; no definite D call. The CDR3 is made up of 14 amino acids. With 1 base removed from V and 2 bases from J, the gap between germline ends came to 8 bases. CDR1 SEHNR and CDR2 FQNEAQ come from the germline V gene (reference sequence). CDR3 region: CASSLDGVNTEAFF. The CDR3 coding sequence is TGTGCCAGCAGCTTAGACGGGGTCAACACTGAAGCTTTCTTT.

The chain has TRBV3-1 (or the pseudogene TRBV3-2) and TRBJ2-5; 7 bases are a match to TRBD1. The trim removed 2 bases at V and 7 bases at J, leaving 16 bases unmatched. The CDR3 has 17 residues. Germline V gene lookup returns CDR1 LGHDT and CDR2 YNNKEL (reference sequence). CDR3 nucleotides: TGTGCCAGCAGCCAAACCCTGGACAGGCTCGGTAAAGGGACCCAGTACTTC. This gives the protein CASSQTLDRLGKGTQYF.

The genes are TRBV24-1 and TRBJ1-2; the D gene is possibly TRBD1 (5 bases). CDR3 length: 14 residues. The V end was cut by 4 bases, the J end by 7 bases, with 15 bases between. Germline V gene data show CDR1 as KGHDR and CDR2 as SFDVKD. The CDR3 sequence: CATSDPGLGGGYTF. The CDR3 nucleotides read TGTGCCACCAGTGACCCCGGACTGGGGGGTGGCTACACCTTC.

The rearrangement joins TRBV20-1 to TRBJ1-3; D gene ambiguous. Germline V gene lookup returns CDR1 DFQATT and CDR2 SNEGSKA (reference sequence). This CDR3 is 13 amino acids long. The V and J ends lost 3 bases and 0 bases respectively, with 6 bases between them. In nucleotides, the CDR3 is TGCAGTGCTAGTAGGCACTCTGGAAACACCATATATTTT. This codes for CSASRHSGNTIYF.

The CDR3 protein is CASGQGALGNQPQHF. The CDR3 DNA reads as TGTGCCAGCGGACAGGGGGCTTTAGGAAATCAGCCCCAGCATTTT. The chain recombines TRBV6-5 with TRBJ1-5; TRBD1 agrees at 11 bases. Trimming at V came to 8 bases and at J to 4 bases, leaving 7 bases not matched to a gene. CDR3 length: 15 amino acids. Germline V gives CDR1 MNHEY, CDR2 SVGAGI.

The gene calls are TRBV5-1 and TRBJ2-7; D unresolved. This CDR3 is built from 14 residues. Germline CDR1 is SGHRS and CDR2 is YFSETQ. Trimming removed 0 bases from V and 2 bases from J, with 9 bases in between. In DNA form, the CDR3 reads TGCGCCAGCAGCTTGGTCCCCGGAGCCTACGAGCAGTACGTC. Translated, it gives CASSLVPGAYEQYV.

This rearrangement joins TRBV4-1 to TRBJ2-2; TRBD1 aligns across 9 bases. The CDR3 has 21 residues. In germline, CDR1 is MGHRA, CDR2 YSYEKL. Trimming took 1 base from V and 1 from J; bases not matched to a gene: 16. CDR3 DNA sequence: TGCGCCAGCAGCCAAGTGGGGTTGGGACAGGGATTAAGAAAGAACACCGGGGAGCTGTTTTTT. Encoded protein: CASSQVGLGQGLRKNTGELFF.

In its sample, this clone was seen once. The rearrangement links TRBV6-6 to TRBJ1-1, with D possibly TRBD1 on 6 matching bases. The V end was cut by 6 bases, the J end by 6 bases, with 23 bases between. CDR3 length: 16 residues. From germline, CDR1 is MNHNY and CDR2 SVGAGI (reference sequence). CDR3 amino acids: CASSLGGQGTRAEAFF. The CDR3 DNA sequence: TGTGCCAGCAGCCTTGGGGGTCAGGGGACGAGGGCTGAAGCTTTCTTT.

V usage is TRBV7-2 and J usage is TRBJ2-1; tentative D call: TRBD1 (6 bases). V was pared by 2 bases and J by 2 bases, with 13 bases between. From germline, CDR1 is SGHTA and CDR2 FQGNSA. CDR3 size: 16 residues. The CDR3 region is CASSLMGDTTYNEQFF. Here the CDR3 DNA reads TGTGCCAGCAGCTTAATGGGGGACACAACCTACAATGAGCAGTTCTTC.

This rearrangement joins TRBV19 to TRBJ2-2; D gene unclear. The CDR3 covers 14 residues. CDR1 and CDR2 from the germline V gene are LNHDA and SQIVND (reference sequence). V was clipped by 3 bases and J by 0 bases, with 5 bases between them. CDR3 DNA: TGTGCCAGTAGTATTGGGCCGAACACCGGGGAGCTGTTTTTT. Protein sequence: CASSIGPNTGELFF.

In this sample, this clone turned up a few times. The chain has TRBV9 and TRBJ1-1; a weak D match, TRBD1 (6 bases). The CDR3 length is 15 residues. Germline values: CDR1 SGDLS, CDR2 YYNGEE. Trimming took off 3 bases at V and 1 base at J, with 13 bases between the two ends. The CDR3, as DNA: TGTGCCAGCAGCGGAGGGGGATTGGAGAACACTGAAGCTTTCTTT. Encoded protein: CASSGGGLENTEAFF. The variable domain in full, completed from reference TRBV9 and TRBJ1-1, reads DSGVTQTPKHLITATGQRVTLRCSPRSGDLSVYWYQQSLDQGLQFLIQYYNGEERAKGNILERFSAQQFPDLHSELNLSSLELGDSALYFCASSGGGLENTEAFFGQGTRLTVV.

This clone turned up a few times. The chain employs TRBV7-9 and TRBJ1-6, with D unresolved. The CDR3 is 12 amino acids. Germline V gene data show CDR1 as SEHNR and CDR2 as FQNEAQ (reference sequence). Trimming took off 1 base at V and 11 bases at J, with 6 bases between the two ends. CDR3 DNA: TGTGCCAGCAGCTTAGGGGCGGCACCCCTCCACTTT. Its protein product is CASSLGAAPLHF.

This chain connects TRBV6-4 to TRBJ2-3; D remains ambiguous. Trimming left V 2 bases short and J 3 bases short, with 3 bases between. In germline, CDR1 is MRHNA, CDR2 SNTAGT. This CDR3 is 12 amino acids long. The CDR3, as DNA: TGTGCCAGCAGTGACCCAACAGATACGCAGTATTTT. It translates to CASSDPTDTQYF.

This clone was recorded once. V is TRBV27 and J is TRBJ2-1; TRBD1 matches 9 bases. This CDR3 spans 15 amino acids. Germline V gene sequence: CDR1 MNHEY, CDR2 SMNVEV (reference sequence). The junction had 10 bases not matched to a gene; V was cut back by 6 bases and J by 7 bases. The CDR3 coding sequence is TGTGCCAGCAGCCAACCGGGACAGGGTCGAAATGAGCAGTTCTTC. Protein product: CASSQPGQGRNEQFF.

The chain carries TRBV7-2 and TRBJ1-2, with D unresolved. With 5 bases removed from V and 4 bases from J, the gap between germline ends came to 14 bases. This CDR3 has 14 residues. Germline CDR1 reads SGHTA; CDR2 reads FQGNSA. The CDR3 protein is CASSTPGSGYGYTF. The CDR3 nucleotides are TGTGCCAGCAGCACCCCGGGTTCGGGCTATGGCTACACCTTC.